These 18 T cell receptor beta chains were all obtained from the same sample, sequenced in a study of monozygotic twins with inflammatory bowel disease. Following a re-call of the 5' RACE reads, TCRdb has one entry per CDR3 protein and lacks DNA. This table holds 90,000 to 110,000 distinct CDR3 sequences. Specimen: blood. These receptors all come from a human donor with ulcerative colitis or Crohn's disease, or a healthy co-twin of an affected twin (not recorded which).

This chain connects TRBV28 to TRBJ1-5; TCRdb gives TRBD1 as the D gene, but with no DNA this cannot be confirmed. The CDR3 runs to 16 residues. Germline V lookup: CDR1 MDHEN, CDR2 SYDVKM. The CDR3 is CASSSGRDGGNQPQHF.

The V call is TRBV1, the J call TRBJ1-2; checking the TCRdb D call of TRBD1 is not possible without DNA. TRBV1 is flagged as a pseudogene. The CDR3 has 16 residues. The CDR3 spells CTSSQVIRGPGYGYTF.

This sequence joins TRBV28 and TRBJ2-7; TCRdb indicates TRBD2, and absent DNA this call remains unverified. Germline CDR1 and CDR2: MDHEN and SYDVKM. This CDR3 region has 15 residues. CDR3: CASRVAGVPTYEQYF.

The V and J genes are TRBV5-1 and TRBJ2-7; TCRdb names TRBD1, which stays unverified in the absence of DNA. CDR1 SGHRS and CDR2 YFSETQ come from the germline V gene. The length of the CDR3 is 16 residues. The chain's CDR3 is CASSLHAGTSSYEQYF. The complete variable domain, with remaining parts taken from reference TRBV5-1 and TRBJ2-7, reads KAGVTQTPRYLIKTRGQQVTLSCSPISGHRSVSWYQQTPGQGLQFLFEYFSETQRNKGNFPGRFSGRQFSNSRSEMNVSTLELGDSALYLCASSLHAGTSSYEQYFGPGTRLTVT.

The chain recombines TRBV4-2 with TRBJ1-2; the TRBD1 assignment by TCRdb is unverifiable without DNA. Germline lookup yields CDR1 LGHNA and CDR2 YNFKEQ. The CDR3 is 15 residues long. CDR3 loop: CASSFEQGAGYGYTF.

The V call is TRBV4-3, the J call TRBJ2-1; checking the TCRdb D call of TRBD2 is not possible without DNA. This CDR3 is built from 17 residues. Germline lookup yields CDR1 LGHNA and CDR2 YSLEER. The chain's CDR3 is CASSQRTSGLVPDEQFF.

V usage is TRBV7-2 and J usage is TRBJ2-3; TCRdb calls TRBD1, which cannot be checked without DNA. Germline V gene lookup returns CDR1 SGHTA and CDR2 FQGNSA. The CDR3 runs 14 residues. The CDR3 reads CASSLVRGADTQYF.

The CDR3 spells CASSLTGVGEGVKQFF. The chain combines TRBV5-1 with TRBJ2-1; TCRdb reports TRBD2, a call that lacks DNA to check it against. This CDR3 region has 16 residues. Per the germline V gene, CDR1 is SGHRS and CDR2 is YFSETQ.

The chain carries TRBV20-1 and TRBJ2-6. Germline-derived CDR1 and CDR2 are DFQATT and SNEGSKA (reference sequence). This CDR3 comprises 14 residues. CDR3 amino acids: CSASVSSGANVLTF.

This rearrangement joins TRBV29-1 to TRBJ2-3; TCRdb returns TRBD2, unconfirmable since there is no DNA. Germline V gives CDR1 SQVTM, CDR2 ANQGSEA. The CDR3 consists of 15 residues. The CDR3 loop reads CSVGIAGGMADTQYF.

The genes are TRBV19 and TRBJ2-7. In germline, CDR1 is LNHDA, CDR2 SQIVND (reference sequence). The CDR3 has 15 amino acids. This chain's CDR3 is CASTINYGNSYEQYF.

The chain couples TRBV5-4 to TRBJ2-3; TCRdb returns TRBD1, unconfirmable since there is no DNA. This CDR3 has 16 residues. Germline-derived CDR1 and CDR2 are SGHNT and YYREEE (reference sequence). CDR3 residues: CASSLVGDRSFDTQYF.

The chain has TRBV12-3 or TRBV12-4 and TRBJ1-1. CDR3 length equals 13 residues. CDR3 in amino acids: CASSVRESPSAFF.

This chain links TRBV2 with TRBJ1-2; without DNA, the TCRdb call of TRBD1 cannot be checked. This CDR3 region has 14 residues. CDR1 is SNHLY, CDR2 FYNNEI, per germline. CDR3 sequence reads: CASSGQGGSYGYTF. Full variable domain (outside the CDR3, taken from reference TRBV2 and TRBJ1-2): EPEVTQTPSHQVTQMGQEVILRCVPISNHLYFYWYRQILGQKVEFLVSFYNNEISEKSEIFDDQFSVERPDGSNFTLKIRSTKLEDSAMYFCASSGQGGSYGYTFGSGTRLTVV.

This chain joins TRBV12-3 or TRBV12-4 and TRBJ1-1; no DNA is available, so the TRBD1 call from TCRdb remains unchecked. The CDR3 length is 17 residues. CDR3 sequence reads: CASRKVRGWLGNTEAFF.

This chain connects TRBV9 to TRBJ2-5; the D call from TCRdb, TRBD1, cannot be confirmed without DNA. Germline lookup yields CDR1 SGDLS and CDR2 YYNGEE. This CDR3 region has 14 residues. CDR3 protein: CASSAGTGQETQYF.

The CDR3 loop is CASSKLGGGTDTQYF. V and J are TRBV12-3 or TRBV12-4 and TRBJ2-3; the TCRdb call, TRBD2, lacks DNA for checking. The CDR3 totals 15 residues.

The J gene is TRBJ1-5, the V gene TRBV12-3 or TRBV12-4. The CDR3 has 17 residues. CDR3 residues: CASSLHFDQSEYRPQHF.